A single sample gave rise to the 13 T cell receptor beta chains below, sequenced in a study of blood T cells in healthy people across ages. It was with a sample-barcoded 5' primer and a J-beta primer mix that a second PCR of about 6 to 12 cycles was run. Via MiXCR, TCRdb re-called the 5' RACE reads, giving one row per CDR3 protein. The sample includes about 720,000 distinct CDR3 sequences, about 24% seen only once; the top ten take around a fifth. Sequencing was done on a sample of blood. The source is a man in his 70s in good health.

The J gene is TRBJ2-5, the V gene TRBV14; 7 bases line up with TRBD2. V was pared by 1 base and J by 5 bases, with 7 bases of the junction left unmatched. Per the germline V gene, CDR1 is SGHDN and CDR2 is FVKESK. The CDR3 contains 15 residues. CDR3 residues: CASSQGRLAFETQYF. The CDR3 region has the DNA TGTGCCAGCAGCCAAGGCCGACTAGCTTTTGAGACCCAGTACTTC.

A few counts support this clonotype. The genes are TRBV3-1 and TRBJ2-3; no reliable D call. The germline V gene has CDR1 LGHDT and CDR2 YNNKEL (reference sequence). This CDR3 spans 13 amino acids. Trimming cost V 4 bases and J 7 bases, with 12 bases left between them. The CDR3 loop reads CASSPLARYTQYF. In DNA, the CDR3 is TGTGCCAGCAGCCCCCTGGCTAGATATACGCAGTATTTT.

The table lists this clonotype with a few counts. The rearrangement joins TRBV5-1 to TRBJ1-6; 8 bases line up with TRBD1. The CDR3 spans 16 residues. After removal of 3 bases from V and 4 bases from J, the junction contained 6 bases not matched to a gene. The germline V gene has CDR1 SGHRS and CDR2 YFSETQ. CDR3 sequence (DNA): TGCGCCAGCAGCTCCGGACAGGGCAATTATAATTCACCCCTCCACTTT. Protein product: CASSSGQGNYNSPLHF.

The chain joins TRBV6-1 to TRBJ2-1, with 8 bases identical to TRBD1. Germline trimming cut 2 bases from V and 4 bases from J; bases unmatched to any gene: 7. CDR3 length: 16 amino acids. The germline CDR1 and CDR2 sequences are MNHNS and SASEGT. The CDR3 DNA sequence: TGTGCCAGCAGTGAATTCGGGACAGGCTCATACAATGAGCAGTTCTTC. It codes for CASSEFGTGSYNEQFF.

The V gene is TRBV29-1, the J gene TRBJ2-1; 8 bases fit TRBD2. Unmatched junction bases numbered 3, after V lost 2 bases and J lost 12 bases. Germline V gives CDR1 SQVTM, CDR2 ANQGSEA. This CDR3 region has 11 residues. The chain's CDR3 is CSVELAGLQFF. CDR3 coding DNA: TGCAGCGTTGAATTAGCGGGGTTGCAGTTCTTC.

CDR3: CAWSPLKGQTEQFF. CDR3 nucleotides: TGTGCCTGGAGTCCCTTAAAAGGGCAAACCGAGCAGTTCTTC. The chain combines TRBV30 with TRBJ2-1; D call uncertain. The V and J ends lost 2 bases and 10 bases respectively, with 18 bases between them. The CDR3 extends over 14 amino acids. The germline CDR1 and CDR2 sequences are GTSNPN and SVGIG (reference sequence).

A few counts support this clonotype. V is TRBV11-2 and J is TRBJ2-7; 9 bases are shared with TRBD1. J gave up 5 bases and V 4 bases, and 9 bases lay outside the gene matches. CDR3 length equals 15 residues. Germline CDR1 and CDR2: SGHAT and FQNNGV. CDR3 sequence reads: CASSYDRGDINEQYF. CDR3 nucleotide sequence: TGTGCCAGCAGCTACGACAGGGGGGATATCAACGAGCAGTACTTC.

This clonotype showed up just a few times. This rearrangement joins TRBV29-1 to TRBJ2-1; 10 nucleotides align to TRBD2. This CDR3 region has 13 residues. The trim removed 5 bases at V and 6 bases at J, leaving 4 bases unmatched. From germline, CDR1 is SQVTM and CDR2 ANQGSEA. The CDR3 DNA is TGCAGCGTTCCGGGACTAGCGTTCAATGAGCAGTTCTTC. The encoded protein is CSVPGLAFNEQFF.

For the CDR3, the DNA is TGTGCCAGCTCACCCTCCGGGACAGGGCCCTACGAGCAGTACTTC. This sequence encodes CASSPSGTGPYEQYF. This chain joins TRBV18 and TRBJ2-7; 9 bases match TRBD1. The length of the CDR3 is 15 residues. Germline trimming cut 3 bases from V and 2 bases from J; bases unmatched to any gene: 5. Germline CDR1 is KGHSH and CDR2 is LQKENI.

The V and J genes are TRBV7-2 and TRBJ1-5; D not certain. This CDR3 comprises 14 residues. Germline values: CDR1 SGHTA, CDR2 FQGNSA. V was cut by 5 bases and J by 4 bases, with 12 bases left in between. The CDR3 spells CASSASSTNQPQHF. The CDR3 DNA reads TGTGCCAGCAGCGCGTCCTCGACAAATCAGCCCCAGCATTTT.

This clonotype was picked up a small number of times. V is TRBV20-1 and J is TRBJ1-4; D gene ambiguous. V lost 2 bases to trimming and J lost 5 bases, with 15 bases between them. CDR3 length: 15 residues. CDR1 and CDR2 (germline): DFQATT, SNEGSKA (reference sequence). CDR3 in amino acids: CSARSYGLVNEKLFF. The CDR3 coding sequence is TGCAGTGCTAGATCGTATGGACTTGTAAATGAAAAACTGTTTTTT.

The V call is TRBV7-6, the J call TRBJ1-4; 8 nucleotides agree with TRBD1. This CDR3 has 14 amino acids. J was trimmed by 8 bases and V by 5 bases; bases with no gene match: 7. Germline lookup yields CDR1 SGHVS and CDR2 FNYEAQ. CDR3 nucleotides: TGTGCCAGCAGCCAAGACAGGGGAGAAGAAAAACTGTTTTTT. It is translated as CASSQDRGEEKLFF.

This clonotype was counted between two and nine times. The chain carries TRBV5-1 and TRBJ2-2; maybe TRBD2 (5 bases). The CDR3 contains 14 residues. CDR1 is SGHRS and CDR2 is YFSETQ in the germline V gene. Trimming left V 0 bases short and J 6 bases short, with 9 bases between. The CDR3 loop reads CASSLEGSAGELFF. CDR3 in DNA: TGCGCCAGCAGCTTGGAGGGTAGCGCCGGGGAGCTGTTTTTT.